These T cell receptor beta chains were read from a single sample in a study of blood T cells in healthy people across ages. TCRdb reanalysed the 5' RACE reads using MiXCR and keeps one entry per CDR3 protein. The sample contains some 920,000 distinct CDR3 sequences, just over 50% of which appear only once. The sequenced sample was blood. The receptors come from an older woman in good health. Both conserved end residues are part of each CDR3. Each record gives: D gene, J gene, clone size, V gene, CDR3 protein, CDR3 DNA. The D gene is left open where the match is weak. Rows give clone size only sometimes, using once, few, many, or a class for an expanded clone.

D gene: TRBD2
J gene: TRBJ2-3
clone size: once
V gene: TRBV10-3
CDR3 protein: CAISESRLAGATDTQYF
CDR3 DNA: TGTGCCATCAGTGAGTCGAGGCTAGCGGGAGCTACAGATACGCAGTATTTT

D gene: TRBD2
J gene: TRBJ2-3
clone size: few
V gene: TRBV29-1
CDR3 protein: CSVRLAGPLTDTQYF
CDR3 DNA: TGCAGCGTTAGACTAGCGGGGCCCCTCACAGATACGCAGTATTTT

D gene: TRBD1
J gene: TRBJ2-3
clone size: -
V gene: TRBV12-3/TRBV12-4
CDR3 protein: CASSYRDRDTDTQYF
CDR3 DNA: TGTGCCAGCAGTTACCGGGACAGAGACACAGATACGCAGTATTTT

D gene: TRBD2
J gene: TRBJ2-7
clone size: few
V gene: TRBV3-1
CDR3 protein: CASSQVASGTTYEQYF
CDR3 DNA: TGTGCCAGCAGCCAAGTAGCTAGCGGGACTACCTACGAGCAGTACTTC

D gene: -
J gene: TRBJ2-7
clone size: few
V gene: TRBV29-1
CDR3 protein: CSVEDPDEQYF
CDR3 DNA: TGCAGCGTTGAAGATCCGGACGAGCAGTACTTC

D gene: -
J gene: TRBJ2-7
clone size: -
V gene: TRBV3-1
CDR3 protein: CASSQDPDQVGEQYF
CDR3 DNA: TGTGCCAGCAGCCAAGATCCTGACCAGGTAGGCGAGCAGTACTTC

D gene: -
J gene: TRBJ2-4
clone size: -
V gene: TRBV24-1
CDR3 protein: CATTSGLAKNIQYF
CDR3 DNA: TGTGCCACCACCTCCGGACTAGCCAAAAACATTCAGTACTTC

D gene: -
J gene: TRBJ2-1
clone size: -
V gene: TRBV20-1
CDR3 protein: CSALRRGRADEQFF
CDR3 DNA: TGCAGTGCTTTGAGGAGGGGGAGGGCCGATGAGCAGTTCTTC

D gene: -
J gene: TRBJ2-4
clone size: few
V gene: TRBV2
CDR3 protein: CASRAGQKDRLAKNIQYF
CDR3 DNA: TGTGCCAGCAGAGCGGGACAGAAAGACAGGCTAGCCAAAAACATTCAGTACTTC

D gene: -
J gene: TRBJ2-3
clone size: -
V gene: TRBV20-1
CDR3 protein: CSASESGTTDTQYF
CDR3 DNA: TGCAGTGCTAGTGAGAGCGGAACCACAGATACGCAGTATTTT

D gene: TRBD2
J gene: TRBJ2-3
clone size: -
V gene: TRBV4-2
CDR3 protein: CASSQGLAEVTDTQYF
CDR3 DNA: TGTGCCAGCAGCCAAGGACTAGCGGAGGTGACAGATACGCAGTATTTT

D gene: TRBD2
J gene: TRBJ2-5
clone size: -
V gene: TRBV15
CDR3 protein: CATSRDIAGGPETQYF
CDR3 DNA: TGTGCCACCAGCAGAGATATTGCGGGGGGCCCAGAGACCCAGTACTTC

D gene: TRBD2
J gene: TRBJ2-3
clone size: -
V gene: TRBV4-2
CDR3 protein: CASSPLPTAGSTDTQYF
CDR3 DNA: TGTGCCAGCAGCCCCCTCCCAACAGCGGGAAGCACAGATACGCAGTATTTT

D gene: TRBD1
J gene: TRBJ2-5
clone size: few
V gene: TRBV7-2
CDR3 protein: CASSSQTGGDETQYF
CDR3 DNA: TGTGCCAGCAGCTCCCAGACAGGGGGGGATGAGACCCAGTACTTC

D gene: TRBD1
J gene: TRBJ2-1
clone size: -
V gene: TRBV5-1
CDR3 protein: CASSMTGLPPYNEQFF
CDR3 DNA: TGCGCCAGCAGCATGACAGGGCTCCCTCCCTACAATGAGCAGTTCTTC

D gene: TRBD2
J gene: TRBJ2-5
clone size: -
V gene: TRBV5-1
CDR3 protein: CASSLGLAARGETQYF
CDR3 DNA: TGCGCCAGCAGCTTGGGGCTAGCGGCTAGAGGAGAGACCCAGTACTTC